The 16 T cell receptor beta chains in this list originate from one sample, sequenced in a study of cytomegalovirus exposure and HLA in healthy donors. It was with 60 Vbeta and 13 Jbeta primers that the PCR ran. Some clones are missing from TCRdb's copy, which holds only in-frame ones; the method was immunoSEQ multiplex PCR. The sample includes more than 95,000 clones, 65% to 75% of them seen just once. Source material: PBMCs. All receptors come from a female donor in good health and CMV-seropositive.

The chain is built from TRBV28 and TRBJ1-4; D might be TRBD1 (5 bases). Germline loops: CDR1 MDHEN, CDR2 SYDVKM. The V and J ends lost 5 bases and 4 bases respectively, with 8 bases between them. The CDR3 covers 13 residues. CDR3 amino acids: CASSQGINEKLFF. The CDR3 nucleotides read TGTGCCAGCAGTCAGGGAATTAATGAAAAACTGTTTTTT.

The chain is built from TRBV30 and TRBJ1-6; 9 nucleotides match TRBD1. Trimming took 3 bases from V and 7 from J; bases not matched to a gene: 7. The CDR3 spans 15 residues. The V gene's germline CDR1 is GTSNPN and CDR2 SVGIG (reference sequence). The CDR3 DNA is TGTGCCTGGAGCGAACCGGGACAGGGCAATTCACCCCTCCACTTT. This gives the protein CAWSEPGQGNSPLHF.

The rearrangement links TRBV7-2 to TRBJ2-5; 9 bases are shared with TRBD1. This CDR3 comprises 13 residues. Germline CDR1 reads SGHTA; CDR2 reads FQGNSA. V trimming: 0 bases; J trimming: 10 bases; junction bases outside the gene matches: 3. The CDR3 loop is CASSLAGQGIQYF. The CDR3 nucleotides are TGTGCCAGCAGCTTAGCGGGACAGGGTATCCAGTACTTC. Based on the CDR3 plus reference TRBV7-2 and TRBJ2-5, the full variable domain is GAGVSQSPSNKVTEKGKDVELRCDPISGHTALYWYRQSLGQGLEFLIYFQGNSAPDKSGLPSDRFSAERTGGSVSTLTIQRTQQEDSAVYLCASSLAGQGIQYFGPGTRLLVL.

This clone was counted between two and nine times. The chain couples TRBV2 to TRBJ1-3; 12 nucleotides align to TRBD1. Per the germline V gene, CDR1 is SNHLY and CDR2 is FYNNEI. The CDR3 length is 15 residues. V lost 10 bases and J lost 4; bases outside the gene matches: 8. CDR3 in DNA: TGTGCCACCACGGGGACAGGGGGCTCGGGAAACACCATATATTTT. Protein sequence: CATTGTGGSGNTIYF.

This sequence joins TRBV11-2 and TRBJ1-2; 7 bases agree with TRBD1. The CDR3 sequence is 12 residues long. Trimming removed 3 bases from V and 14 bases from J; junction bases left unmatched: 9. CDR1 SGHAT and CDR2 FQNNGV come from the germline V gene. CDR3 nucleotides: TGTGCCAGCAGCTTGACAGGGAGGAAGGTAACCTTC. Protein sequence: CASSLTGRKVTF.

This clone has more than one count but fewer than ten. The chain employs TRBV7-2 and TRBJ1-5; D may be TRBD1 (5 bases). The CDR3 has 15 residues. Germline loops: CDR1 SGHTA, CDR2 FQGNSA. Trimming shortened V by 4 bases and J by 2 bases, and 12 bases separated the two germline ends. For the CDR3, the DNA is TGTGCCAGCAGCTGGGGGGGGAGCGGCAATCAGCCCCAGCATTTT. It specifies CASSWGGSGNQPQHF. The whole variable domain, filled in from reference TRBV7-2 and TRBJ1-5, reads GAGVSQSPSNKVTEKGKDVELRCDPISGHTALYWYRQSLGQGLEFLIYFQGNSAPDKSGLPSDRFSAERTGGSVSTLTIQRTQQEDSAVYLCASSWGGSGNQPQHFGDGTRLSIL.

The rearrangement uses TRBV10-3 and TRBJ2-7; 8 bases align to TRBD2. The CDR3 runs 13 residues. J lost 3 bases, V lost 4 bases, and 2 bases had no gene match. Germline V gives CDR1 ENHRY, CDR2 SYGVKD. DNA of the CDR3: TGTGCCATCAGTGCCGGGACTAGCTACGAGCAGTACTTC. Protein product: CAISAGTSYEQYF.

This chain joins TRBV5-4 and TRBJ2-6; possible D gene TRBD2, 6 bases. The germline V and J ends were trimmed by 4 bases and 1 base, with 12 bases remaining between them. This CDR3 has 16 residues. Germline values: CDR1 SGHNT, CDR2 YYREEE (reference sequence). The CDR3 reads CASSQDGGSGANVLTF. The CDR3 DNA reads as TGTGCCAGCAGCCAAGATGGGGGGTCTGGGGCCAACGTCCTGACTTTC.

The CDR3 region is CASSQLERTAEAFF. Here the CDR3 DNA reads TGTGCCAGCAGCCAATTAGAGCGTACCGCTGAAGCTTTCTTT. The chain has TRBV4-2 and TRBJ1-1; D is unresolved. This CDR3 region has 14 residues. Germline V CDR1 and CDR2: LGHNA, YNFKEQ. V gave up 2 bases and J gave up 6 bases, with 13 bases separating them.

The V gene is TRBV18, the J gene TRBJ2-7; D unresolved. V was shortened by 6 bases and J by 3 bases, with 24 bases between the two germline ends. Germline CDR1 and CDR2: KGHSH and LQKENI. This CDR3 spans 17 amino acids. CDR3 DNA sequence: TGTGCCAGCTCGTTGACCCGAGAGCGCACCCACCTCTACGAGCAGTACTTC. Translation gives CASSLTRERTHLYEQYF. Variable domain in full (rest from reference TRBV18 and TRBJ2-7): NAGVMQNPRHLVRRRGQEARLRCSPMKGHSHVYWYRQLPEEGLKFMVYLQKENIIDESGMPKERFSAEFPKEGPSILRIQQVVRGDSAAYFCASSLTRERTHLYEQYFGPGTRLTVT.

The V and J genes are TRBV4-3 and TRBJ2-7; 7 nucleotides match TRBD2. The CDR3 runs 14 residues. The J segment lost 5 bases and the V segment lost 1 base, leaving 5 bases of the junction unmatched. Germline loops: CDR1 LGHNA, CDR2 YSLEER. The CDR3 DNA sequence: TGCGCCAGCAGCCAAGGACCAGGGAGGGACGAGCAGTACTTC. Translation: CASSQGPGRDEQYF.

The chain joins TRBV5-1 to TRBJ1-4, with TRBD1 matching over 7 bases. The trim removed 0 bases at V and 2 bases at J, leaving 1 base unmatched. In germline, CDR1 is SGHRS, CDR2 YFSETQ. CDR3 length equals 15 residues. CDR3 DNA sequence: TGCGCCAGCAGCTTGGCGACAGGGACTAATGAAAAACTGTTTTTT. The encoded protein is CASSLATGTNEKLFF. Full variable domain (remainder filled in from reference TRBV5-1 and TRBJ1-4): KAGVTQTPRYLIKTRGQQVTLSCSPISGHRSVSWYQQTPGQGLQFLFEYFSETQRNKGNFPGRFSGRQFSNSRSEMNVSTLELGDSALYLCASSLATGTNEKLFFGSGTQLSVL.

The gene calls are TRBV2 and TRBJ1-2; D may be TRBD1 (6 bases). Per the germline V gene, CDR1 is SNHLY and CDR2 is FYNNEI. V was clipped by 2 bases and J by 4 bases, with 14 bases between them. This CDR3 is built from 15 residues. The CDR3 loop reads CASSESYDRSYGYTF. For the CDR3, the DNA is TGTGCCAGCAGTGAAAGCTATGACAGGTCCTATGGCTACACCTTC.

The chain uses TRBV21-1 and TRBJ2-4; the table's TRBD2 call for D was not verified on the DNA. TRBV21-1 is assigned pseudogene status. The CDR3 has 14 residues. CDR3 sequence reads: CASRGGPGGYIQYF. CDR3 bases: TGTGCCAGCAGGGGAGGCCCGGGGGGATACATTCAGTACTTC.

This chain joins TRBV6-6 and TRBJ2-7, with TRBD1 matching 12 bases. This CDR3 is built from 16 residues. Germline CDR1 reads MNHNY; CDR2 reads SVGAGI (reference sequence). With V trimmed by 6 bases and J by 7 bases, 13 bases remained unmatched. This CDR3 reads CASRSAGTGGEWEQYF. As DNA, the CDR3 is TGTGCCAGCAGATCGGCCGGGACAGGGGGCGAGTGGGAGCAGTACTTC.

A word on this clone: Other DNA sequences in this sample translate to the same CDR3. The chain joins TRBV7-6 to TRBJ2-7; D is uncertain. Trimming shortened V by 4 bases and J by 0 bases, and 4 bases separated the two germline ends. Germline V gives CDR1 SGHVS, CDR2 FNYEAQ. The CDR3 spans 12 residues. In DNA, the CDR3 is TGTGCCAGCAGCTCTAGCTCCTACGAGCAGTACTTC. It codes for CASSSSSYEQYF.